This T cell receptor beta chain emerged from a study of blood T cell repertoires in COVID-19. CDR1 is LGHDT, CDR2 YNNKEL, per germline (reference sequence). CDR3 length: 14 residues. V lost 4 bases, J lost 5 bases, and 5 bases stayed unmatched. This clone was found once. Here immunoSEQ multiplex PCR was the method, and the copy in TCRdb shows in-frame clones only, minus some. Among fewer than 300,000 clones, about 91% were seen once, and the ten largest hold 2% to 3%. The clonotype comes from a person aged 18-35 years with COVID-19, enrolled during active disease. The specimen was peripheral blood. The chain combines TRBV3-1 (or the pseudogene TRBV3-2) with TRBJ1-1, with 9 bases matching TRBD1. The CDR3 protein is CASSPGQGTTEAFF. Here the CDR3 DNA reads TGTGCCAGCAGCCCGGGACAGGGAACGACTGAAGCTTTCTTT.